The next 7 T cell receptor beta chains were all read from a single sample in a study of identifying expanded T cells in peripheral blood. Clones were read by immunoSEQ multiplex PCR, and TCRdb kept only the in-frame ones, dropping some. The sample lists around 85,000 clones, 75% to 90% occurring once. Sequencing was performed on blood. These receptors all stem from a person aged 18 to 75 in good health.

The chain carries TRBV5-1 and TRBJ2-2; the D gene is possibly TRBD1 (7 bases). CDR3 length: 16 residues. Germline CDR1 reads SGHRS; CDR2 reads YFSETQ. V gave up 3 bases and J gave up 6 bases, with 18 bases separating them. DNA of the CDR3: TGCGCCAGCAGCTGGCAGGGGGGCAGGGCCCCCGGGGAGCTGTTTTTT. Its translation: CASSWQGGRAPGELFF.

The J gene is TRBJ2-1, the V gene TRBV7-2, with D uncertain. Germline loops: CDR1 SGHTA, CDR2 FQGNSA. The CDR3 consists of 14 residues. The germline V and J ends were trimmed by 1 base and 12 bases, with 16 bases remaining between them. In DNA, the CDR3 is TGTGCCAGCAGCTTAGAACCAGGTGGCTACAGGCAGTTCTTC. This codes for CASSLEPGGYRQFF.

The chain links TRBV6-1 to TRBJ2-3, with 9 bases matching TRBD2. Trimming at V came to 4 bases and at J to 2 bases, leaving 10 bases not matched to a gene. CDR1 and CDR2 from the germline V gene are MNHNS and SASEGT. The CDR3 runs 17 residues. CDR3 sequence: CASSADTGGGATDTQYF. CDR3 in DNA: TGTGCCAGCAGTGCGGACACCGGCGGGGGGGCCACAGATACGCAGTATTTT.

V gene TRBV30 combines with J gene TRBJ1-3, with 7 bases fitting TRBD1. The V gene end was trimmed by 4 bases and the J gene end by 0 bases; junction bases not matched to a gene: 3. Per the germline V gene, CDR1 is GTSNPN and CDR2 is SVGIG (reference sequence). The CDR3 extends over 14 amino acids. The CDR3 region has the DNA TGTGCCTGGAACCAGGGGGGCTCTGGAAACACCATATATTTT. Translating gives CAWNQGGSGNTIYF.

V usage is TRBV5-4 and J usage is TRBJ1-1; D remains unclear. The CDR3 length is 13 residues. Trimming removed 2 bases from V and 1 base from J, with 6 bases in between. In germline, CDR1 is SGHNT, CDR2 YYREEE (reference sequence). The CDR3 spells CASSFSGNTEAFF. The CDR3 nucleotides read TGTGCCAGCAGCTTTTCAGGGAACACTGAAGCTTTCTTT. Filled out from reference TRBV5-4 and TRBJ1-1, the complete variable domain reads ETGVTQSPTHLIKTRGQQVTLRCSSQSGHNTVSWYQQALGQGPQFIFQYYREEENGRGNFPPRFSGLQFPNYSSELNVNALELDDSALYLCASSFSGNTEAFFGQGTRLTVV.

The chain has TRBV7-8 and TRBJ2-2; D uncertain. The CDR3 has 15 amino acids. Trimming shortened V by 1 base and J by 1 base, and 7 bases separated the two germline ends. Germline values: CDR1 SGHVS, CDR2 FQNEAQ. CDR3 sequence: CASSLDGQNTGELFF. CDR3 nucleotide sequence: TGTGCCAGCAGCTTAGATGGTCAGAACACCGGGGAGCTGTTTTTT.

CDR3 sequence reads: CASSAMGLPLNNEQFF. CDR3 in DNA: TGTGCCAGCAGCGCCATGGGCTTGCCGCTTAACAATGAGCAGTTCTTC. The chain employs TRBV7-3 and TRBJ2-1; the D is unclear. Per germline, CDR1 SGHTA and CDR2 FQGTGA. Trimming removed 5 bases at V and 5 bases at J, with 19 bases between. This CDR3 region has 16 residues.